Reported below is one T cell receptor (beta chain). The antigen remains unidentified. V lost 4 bases and J lost 3, with 6 bases in between. This CDR3 spans 11 amino acids. In germline, CDR1 is DFQATT, CDR2 SNEGSKA (reference sequence). The tumor samples were collected prior to definitive surgery or chemotherapy. Data came from immunoSEQ multiplex PCR; TCRdb stores just in-frame clones and leaves some out. The table has more than 8,000 clones, around 68% seen once; the top ten hold under 5%. The data are from a study of high-grade serous ovarian cancer treatment subgroups. Background on the study: Samples averaged about 15,000 reads and around 7,000 unique TCR beta rearrangements. Study findings and constraints: Same-patient tumor repertoires overlapped at about 0.11 to 0.85; different patients barely overlapped. Only CDR3 was analyzed; CDR1 and CDR2 were not.

This sequence was found in a human donor with high-grade serous ovarian cancer. The sample comprised tumor tissue. This sequence joins TRBV20-1 and TRBJ1-2; no clear D. Here the CDR3 DNA reads TGCAGTGCTACCGGGCACTATGGCTACACCTTC. It yields the protein CSATGHYGYTF.